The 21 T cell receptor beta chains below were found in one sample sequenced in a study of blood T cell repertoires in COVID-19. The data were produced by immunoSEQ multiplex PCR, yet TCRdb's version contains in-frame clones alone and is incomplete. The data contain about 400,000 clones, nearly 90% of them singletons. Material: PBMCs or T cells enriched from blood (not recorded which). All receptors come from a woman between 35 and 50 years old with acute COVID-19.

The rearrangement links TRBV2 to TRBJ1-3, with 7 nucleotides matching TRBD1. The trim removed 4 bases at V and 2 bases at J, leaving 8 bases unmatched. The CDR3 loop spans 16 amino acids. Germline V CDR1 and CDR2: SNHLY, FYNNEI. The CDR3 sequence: CASSAGQAVAGNTIYF. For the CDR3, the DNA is TGTGCCAGCAGTGCCGGACAGGCCGTAGCTGGAAACACCATATATTTT.

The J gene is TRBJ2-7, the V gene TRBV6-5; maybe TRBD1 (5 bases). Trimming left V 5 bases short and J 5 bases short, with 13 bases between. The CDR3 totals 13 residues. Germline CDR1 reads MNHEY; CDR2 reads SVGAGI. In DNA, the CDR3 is TGTGCCAGCAGTATGATCAGGGTAAACGAGCAGTACTTC. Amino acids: CASSMIRVNEQYF.

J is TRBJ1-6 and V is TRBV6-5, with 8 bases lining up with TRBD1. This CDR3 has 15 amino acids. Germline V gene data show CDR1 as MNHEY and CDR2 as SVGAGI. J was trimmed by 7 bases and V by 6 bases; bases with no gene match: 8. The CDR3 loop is CASSPPRTGNSPLHF. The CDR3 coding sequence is TGTGCCAGCAGCCCCCCGAGGACAGGGAATTCACCCCTCCACTTT.

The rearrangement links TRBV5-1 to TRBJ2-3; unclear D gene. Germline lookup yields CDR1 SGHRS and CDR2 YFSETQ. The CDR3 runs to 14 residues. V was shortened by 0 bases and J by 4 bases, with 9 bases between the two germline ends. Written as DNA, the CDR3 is TGCGCCAGCAGCTTGGGGGTTGCGGCAGATACGCAGTATTTT. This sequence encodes CASSLGVAADTQYF.

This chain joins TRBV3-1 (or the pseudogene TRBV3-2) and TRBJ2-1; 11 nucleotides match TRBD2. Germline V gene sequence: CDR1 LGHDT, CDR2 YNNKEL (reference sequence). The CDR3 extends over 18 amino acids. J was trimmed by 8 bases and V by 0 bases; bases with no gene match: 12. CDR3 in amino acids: CASSQDKSLAGGVDEQFF. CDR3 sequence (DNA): TGTGCCAGCAGCCAAGATAAATCGCTAGCGGGGGGCGTGGATGAGCAGTTCTTC.

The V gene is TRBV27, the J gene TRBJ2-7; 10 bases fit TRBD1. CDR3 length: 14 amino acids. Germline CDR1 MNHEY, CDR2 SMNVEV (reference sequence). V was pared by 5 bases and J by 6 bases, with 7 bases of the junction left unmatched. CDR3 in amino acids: CASSASGQGIEQYF. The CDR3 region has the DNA TGTGCCAGCAGTGCTTCGGGACAGGGGATCGAGCAGTACTTC.

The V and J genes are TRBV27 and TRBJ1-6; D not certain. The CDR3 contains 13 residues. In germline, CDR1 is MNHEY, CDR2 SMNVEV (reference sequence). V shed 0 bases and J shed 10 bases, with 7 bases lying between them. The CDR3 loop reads CASSLSGVSPLHF. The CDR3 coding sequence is TGTGCCAGCAGTTTATCCGGGGTCTCACCCCTCCACTTT.

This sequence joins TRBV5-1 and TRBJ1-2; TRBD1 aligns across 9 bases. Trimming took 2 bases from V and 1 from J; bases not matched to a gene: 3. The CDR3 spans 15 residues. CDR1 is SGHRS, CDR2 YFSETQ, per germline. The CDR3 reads CASSLADRGNYGYTF. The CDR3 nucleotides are TGCGCCAGCAGCTTAGCGGACAGGGGTAACTATGGCTACACCTTC.

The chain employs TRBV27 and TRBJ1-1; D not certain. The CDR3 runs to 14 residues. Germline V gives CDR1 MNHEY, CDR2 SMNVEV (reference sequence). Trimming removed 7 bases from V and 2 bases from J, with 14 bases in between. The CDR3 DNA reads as TGTGCCAGCATGAGCCGTCCCCCTAACACTGAAGCTTTCTTT. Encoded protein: CASMSRPPNTEAFF.

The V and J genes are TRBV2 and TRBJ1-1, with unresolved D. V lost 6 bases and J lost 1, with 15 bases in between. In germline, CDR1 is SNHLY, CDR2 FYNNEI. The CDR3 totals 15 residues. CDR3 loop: CASRLEGTANTEAFF. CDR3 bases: TGTGCCAGCAGGCTGGAGGGCACTGCGAACACTGAAGCTTTCTTT. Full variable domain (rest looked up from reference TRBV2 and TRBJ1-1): EPEVTQTPSHQVTQMGQEVILRCVPISNHLYFYWYRQILGQKVEFLVSFYNNEISEKSEIFDDQFSVERPDGSNFTLKIRSTKLEDSAMYFCASRLEGTANTEAFFGQGTRLTVV.

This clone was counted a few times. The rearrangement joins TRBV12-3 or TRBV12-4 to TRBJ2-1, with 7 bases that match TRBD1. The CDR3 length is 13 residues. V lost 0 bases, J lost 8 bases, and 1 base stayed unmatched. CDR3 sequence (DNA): TGTGCCAGCAGTTTAGCTAGGGGGCATGAGCAGTTCTTC. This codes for CASSLARGHEQFF.

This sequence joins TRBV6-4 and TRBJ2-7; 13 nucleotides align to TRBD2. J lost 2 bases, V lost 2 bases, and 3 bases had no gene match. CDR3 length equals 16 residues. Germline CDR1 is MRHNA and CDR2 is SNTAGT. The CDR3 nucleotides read TGTGCCAGCAGTGACGGACTAGCGGGGGAAACCTACGAGCAGTACTTC. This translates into CASSDGLAGETYEQYF.

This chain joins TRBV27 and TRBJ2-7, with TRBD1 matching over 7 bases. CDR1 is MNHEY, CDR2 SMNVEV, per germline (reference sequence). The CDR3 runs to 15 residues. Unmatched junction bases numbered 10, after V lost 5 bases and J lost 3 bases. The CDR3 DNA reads TGTGCCAGCAGTACCCTCCGGGACAGATTCTACGAGCAGTACTTC. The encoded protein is CASSTLRDRFYEQYF.

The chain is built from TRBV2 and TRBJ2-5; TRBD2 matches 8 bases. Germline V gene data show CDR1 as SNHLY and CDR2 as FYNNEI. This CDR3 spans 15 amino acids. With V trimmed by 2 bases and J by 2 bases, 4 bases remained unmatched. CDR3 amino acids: CASSEFSGAQETQYF. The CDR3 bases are TGTGCCAGCAGTGAATTTAGCGGGGCTCAAGAGACCCAGTACTTC.

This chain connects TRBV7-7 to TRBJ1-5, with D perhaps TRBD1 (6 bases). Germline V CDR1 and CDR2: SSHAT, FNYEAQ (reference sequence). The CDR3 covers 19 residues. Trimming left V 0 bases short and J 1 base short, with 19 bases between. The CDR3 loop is CASSLAPGAGFVSNQPQHF. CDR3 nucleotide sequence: TGTGCCAGCAGCTTAGCGCCAGGGGCGGGTTTTGTGAGCAATCAGCCCCAGCATTTT.

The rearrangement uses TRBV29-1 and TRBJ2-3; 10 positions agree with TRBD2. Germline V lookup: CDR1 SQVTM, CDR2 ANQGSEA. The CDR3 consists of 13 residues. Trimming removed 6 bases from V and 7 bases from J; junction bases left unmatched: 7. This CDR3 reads CSVQRGGSYTQYF. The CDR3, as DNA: TGCAGCGTGCAGCGGGGGGGTTCATATACGCAGTATTTT.

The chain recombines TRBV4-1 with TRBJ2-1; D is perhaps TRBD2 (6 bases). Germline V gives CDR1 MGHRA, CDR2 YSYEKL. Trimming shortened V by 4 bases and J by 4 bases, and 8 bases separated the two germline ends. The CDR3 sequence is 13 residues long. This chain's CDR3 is CASSLGTYNEQFF. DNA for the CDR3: TGCGCCAGCAGCCTTGGGACTTACAATGAGCAGTTCTTC.

The CDR3 protein is CACPSNGRGYTGELFF. In DNA, the CDR3 is TGTGCCTGCCCTTCGAATGGCAGGGGGTACACCGGGGAGCTGTTTTTT. The gene calls are TRBV30 and TRBJ2-2; the match to TRBD1 covers 7 bases. Germline lookup yields CDR1 GTSNPN and CDR2 SVGIG (reference sequence). CDR3 length: 16 residues. V shed 6 bases, J shed 3 bases, and the junction held 13 bases outside the gene matches.

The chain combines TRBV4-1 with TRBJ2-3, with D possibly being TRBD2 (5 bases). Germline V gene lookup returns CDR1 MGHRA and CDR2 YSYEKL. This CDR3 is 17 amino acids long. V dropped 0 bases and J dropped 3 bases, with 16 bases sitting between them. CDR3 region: CASSQENGNAVTDTQYF. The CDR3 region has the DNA TGCGCCAGCAGCCAAGAGAACGGGAACGCGGTAACAGATACGCAGTATTTT.

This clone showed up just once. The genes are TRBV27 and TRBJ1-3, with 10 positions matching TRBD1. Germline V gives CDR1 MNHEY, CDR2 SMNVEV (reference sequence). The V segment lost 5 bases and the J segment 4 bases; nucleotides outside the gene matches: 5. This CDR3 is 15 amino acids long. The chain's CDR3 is CASSPGTGVGNTIYF. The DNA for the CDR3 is TGTGCCAGCAGTCCCGGGACAGGGGTCGGAAACACCATATATTTT.

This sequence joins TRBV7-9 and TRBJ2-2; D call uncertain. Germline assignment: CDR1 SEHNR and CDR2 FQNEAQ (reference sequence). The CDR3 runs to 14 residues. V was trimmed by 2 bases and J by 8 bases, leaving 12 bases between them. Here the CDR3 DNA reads TGTGCCAGCAGCTTATCCGTCGAGGTGGGGGAGCTGTTTTTT. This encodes CASSLSVEVGELFF.